The clone carrying this T cell receptor beta chain appeared a single time. Its target is unknown. This record comes from a study of vaccination effects on CD4 cells after COVID-19. Across the study: The study sampled three convalescent patients both early and late after vaccination.

With the ViraFEST assay, the study expanded antigen-specific CD4+ T cells using viral peptide pools, then sequenced them. Scientists isolated CD4+ T cells after an approximately 10-day culture period ended. From March to December 2020, the person had a SARS-CoV-2 infection that was confirmed by PCR. Each participant was administered two doses of either the BNT162b2 or the mRNA-1273 vaccine. It was with about 10 IU/ml IL-2 and around 10 ug/ml peptides that roughly 2.2 million PBMC per well were cultured. On days 3 and 7, fresh IL-2 medium replaced half the medium. V was shortened by 1 base and J by 6 bases, with 16 bases between the two germline ends. This CDR3 is built from 16 residues. In germline, CDR1 is SGHDN, CDR2 FVKESK. Libraries were prepared by immunoSEQ multiplex PCR; TCRdb keeps only in-frame clonotypes and omits some of them. The sample has about 14,000 clones; around three quarters are singletons.

This receptor was identified in a human donor who had a prior SARS-CoV-2 infection. The sequencing here drew on CD4+ T cells from PBMCs cultured with HCoV-NL63 spike peptides, taken after COVID-19 vaccination. The J gene is TRBJ2-1, the V gene TRBV14; a weak D match, TRBD2 (6 bases). The CDR3 coding sequence is TGTGCCAGCAGCCAAGTTGGGCGGGATGGCGGCAATGAGCAGTTCTTC. It is translated as CASSQVGRDGGNEQFF.